Listed here is a single T cell receptor (beta chain). In the original processing: Counts of nucleated cells, estimated from reference gene primer amplification, were obtained. Some clones are missing from TCRdb's copy, which holds only in-frame ones; the method was immunoSEQ multiplex PCR. D and trimming come from the DNA, and the V and J calls and clone size come from that table. Here the sample spans roughly 390,000 clones, roughly 85% being singletons. The data were obtained in a study of blood T cell repertoires in COVID-19. On the study more broadly: Sites across the United States, Italy and Spain contributed samples from acute and convalescent COVID-19.

Trimming stripped 0 bases from V and 4 bases from J, with 11 bases between. This CDR3 has 15 residues. Germline-derived CDR1 and CDR2 are SGHRS and YFSETQ. The sequenced sample was peripheral blood. This TCR was recovered from a woman aged 18-29 years with acute or convalescent COVID-19. This sequence joins TRBV5-1 and TRBJ1-5; D call uncertain. This chain's CDR3 is CASSLADGRNQPQHF. The CDR3 bases are TGCGCCAGCAGCTTGGCCGATGGGAGGAATCAGCCCCAGCATTTT.